This T cell receptor beta chain was captured by sequencing in a study of identifying expanded T cells in peripheral blood. Healthy donors had no documented immune events, such as infections, while sampled. CDR1 is GTSNPN, CDR2 SVGIG, per germline (reference sequence). This CDR3 has 17 residues. The ends lost 3 bases at V and 4 bases at J; junction bases unmatched: 16. Libraries were prepared by immunoSEQ multiplex PCR; TCRdb keeps only in-frame clonotypes and omits some of them. The table includes 100,000 to 150,000 clones, 75% to 90% detected once. The sequenced sample was blood. This TCR was recovered from a person aged 18 to 70 in good health. The genes are TRBV30 and TRBJ1-1, with 8 nucleotides matching TRBD1. CDR3 nucleotides: TGTGCCTGGAGCCACAGGGGGGCGCGGGGTAGTATCACTGAAGCTTTCTTT. This codes for CAWSHRGARGSITEAFF. Full variable domain (rest looked up from reference TRBV30 and TRBJ1-1): SQTIHQWPATLVQPVGSPLSLECTVEGTSNPNLYWYRQAAGRGLQLLFYSVGIGQISSEVPQNLSASRPQDRQFILSSKKLLLSDSGFYLCAWSHRGARGSITEAFFGQGTRLTVV.